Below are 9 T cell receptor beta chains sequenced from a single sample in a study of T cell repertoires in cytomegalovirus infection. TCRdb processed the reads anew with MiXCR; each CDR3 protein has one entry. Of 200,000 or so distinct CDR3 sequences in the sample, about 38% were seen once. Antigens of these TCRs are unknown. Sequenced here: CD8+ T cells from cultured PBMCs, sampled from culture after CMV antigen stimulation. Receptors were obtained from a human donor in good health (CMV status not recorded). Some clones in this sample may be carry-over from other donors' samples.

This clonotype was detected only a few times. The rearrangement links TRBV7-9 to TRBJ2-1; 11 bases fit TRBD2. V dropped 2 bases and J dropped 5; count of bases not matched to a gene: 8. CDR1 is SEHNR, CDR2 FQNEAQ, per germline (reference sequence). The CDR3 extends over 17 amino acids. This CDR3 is CASSLPQGLAGHNEQFF. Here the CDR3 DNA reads TGTGCCAGCAGCTTACCGCAAGGACTAGCGGGCCACAATGAGCAGTTCTTC.

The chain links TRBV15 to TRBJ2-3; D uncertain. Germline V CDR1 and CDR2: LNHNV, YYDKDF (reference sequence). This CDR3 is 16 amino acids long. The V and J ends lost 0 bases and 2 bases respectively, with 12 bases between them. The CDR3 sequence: CATSRDHIGNTDTQYF. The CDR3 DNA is TGTGCCACCAGCAGAGATCATATAGGGAACACAGATACGCAGTATTTT.

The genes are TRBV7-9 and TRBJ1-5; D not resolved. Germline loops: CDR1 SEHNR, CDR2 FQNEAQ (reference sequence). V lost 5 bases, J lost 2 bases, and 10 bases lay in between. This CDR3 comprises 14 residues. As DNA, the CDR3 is TGTGCCAGCAGCGTCAACAGTGGCAATCAGCCCCAGCATTTT. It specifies CASSVNSGNQPQHF.

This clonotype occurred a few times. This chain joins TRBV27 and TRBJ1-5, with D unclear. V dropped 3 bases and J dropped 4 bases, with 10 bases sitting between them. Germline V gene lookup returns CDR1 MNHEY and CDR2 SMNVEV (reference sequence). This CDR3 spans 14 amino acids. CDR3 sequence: CASSFEGFNQPQHF. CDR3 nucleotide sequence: TGTGCCAGCAGTTTCGAAGGGTTTAATCAGCCCCAGCATTTT.

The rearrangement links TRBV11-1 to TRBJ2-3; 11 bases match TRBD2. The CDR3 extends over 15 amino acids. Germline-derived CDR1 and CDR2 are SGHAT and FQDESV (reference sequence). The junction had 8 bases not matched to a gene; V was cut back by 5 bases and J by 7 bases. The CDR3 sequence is CASSPTSGRRNTQYF. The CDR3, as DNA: TGTGCCAGCAGCCCCACTAGCGGGAGACGGAATACGCAGTATTTT.

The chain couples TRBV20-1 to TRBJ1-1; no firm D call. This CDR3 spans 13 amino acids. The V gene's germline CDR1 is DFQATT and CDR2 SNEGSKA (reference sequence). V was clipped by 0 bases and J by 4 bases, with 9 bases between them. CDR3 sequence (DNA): TGCAGTGCTAGAGACCGCAGAGTCACTGAAGCTTTCTTT. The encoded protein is CSARDRRVTEAFF.

The CDR3 loop reads CASSSGQGGLASQYF. The CDR3 DNA sequence: TGTGCCAGCAGTTCTGGACAGGGCGGGCTTGCGTCGCAGTATTTT. V is TRBV27 and J is TRBJ2-3; 8 bases are a match to TRBD1. The trim removed 4 bases at V and 10 bases at J, leaving 13 bases unmatched. The CDR3 consists of 15 residues. CDR1 is MNHEY and CDR2 is SMNVEV in the germline V gene (reference sequence).

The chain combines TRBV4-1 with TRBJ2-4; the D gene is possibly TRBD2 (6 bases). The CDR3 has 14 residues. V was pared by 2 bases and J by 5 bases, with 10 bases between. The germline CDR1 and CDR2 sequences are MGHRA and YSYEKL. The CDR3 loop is CASSQLGEENIQYF. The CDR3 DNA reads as TGCGCCAGCAGCCAACTCGGGGAGGAAAACATTCAGTACTTC.

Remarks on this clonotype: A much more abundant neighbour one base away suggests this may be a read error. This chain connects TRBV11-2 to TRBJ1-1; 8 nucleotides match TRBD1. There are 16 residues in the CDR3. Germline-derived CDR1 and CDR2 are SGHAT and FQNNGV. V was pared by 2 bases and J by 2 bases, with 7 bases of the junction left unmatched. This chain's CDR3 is CASSLRRRGLNTEAFF. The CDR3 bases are TGTGCCAGCAGCTTAAGGCGCAGGGGGCTTAACACTGAAGCTTTCTTT.